This TCR beta chain is from a study of Graves' ophthalmopathy and Graves' hyperthyroidism (dated by TCRdb to the late 2010s). Turning to the overall study: Peripheral blood samples were taken at the time of initial diagnosis, before any treatment was given. The study used TCR beta repertoire signatures to distinguish Graves' ophthalmopathy from Graves' hyperthyroidism and to predict progression to ophthalmopathy. In total, under 150 blood samples were TCR-sequenced: 40 to 45 ophthalmopathy, around 75 hyperthyroidism and roughly 17 hyperthyroidism-to-ophthalmopathy patients. To explore V-J signatures that separate ophthalmopathy from hyperthyroidism, a discovery set of about 100 patients was enrolled, consisting of more than 40 with ophthalmopathy and around 57 with stable hyperthyroidism. An independent validation cohort was composed of some 19 hyperthyroidism patients and over 15 patients who later progressed from hyperthyroidism to ophthalmopathy. In five or six hyperthyroidism patients, the T-cell repertoire of thyroid tissue was compared with the T-cell repertoire of blood. Once sampling was done, hyperthyroidism patients were given methimazole at a starting dose of 30 mg daily, while ophthalmopathy patients were given high-dose intravenous methylprednisolone. The 100 discovery patients were randomly split 7:3 into training and test sets.

What the research found in general, with its limitations: Among expanded thyroid clonotypes with frequency above 0.001, most also showed up in blood, which suggests that blood repertoires may reflect the thyroid immune response. In cross-validation, the 13-signature model distinguished ophthalmopathy from stable hyperthyroidism with approximately 90% sensitivity and almost 83% specificity, and in the test set the corresponding values were approximately 80% and 68%. In validation, the model predicted ophthalmopathy progression with nearly 71% sensitivity and approximately 78% specificity; roughly 11 predicted patients were CT-confirmed with GO in a median of 6.5 months. Sample size was not predetermined statistically, and investigators were not blinded to group allocation.

This clonotype was seen only once. This receptor's antigen is unknown. Base-call qualities are not available, and no considerably larger clone is one nucleotide away. Evidence from a single read is weak. TCR beta CDR3 regions were amplified from RNA transcripts for repertoire sequencing. The first round was an RT-PCR using HTBI primers with the Qiagen OneStep RT-PCR kit, and this first round was followed by a second-round multiplex PCR, then size selection and purification. Libraries were sequenced on an Illumina HiSeq2000 using paired-end 100 bp reads. As for the authors' bioinformatics: Reads were processed with SOAPnuke, discarding reads with adapters, uncalled bases, mean Phred below 15, or no exact constant-primer or identifier match. COPE v1.2.5 was used to merge the high-quality paired reads. Each unique nucleotide sequence was treated as a clonotype, and MiTCR v1.1 was used to align the clonotypes to the IMGT TRB V, D and J references. The analysis was limited to V-J combinations with a frequency above 0.0001, which together covered about 99% of repertoires. A TCR clonal expansion and chaos score per V-J combination was defined as the ratio of F50 clonal expansion to chaos observed in the TCRdist matrix. Welch's t-statistics and random forest were used to reduce features to approximately 13 V-J combinations, which were fed into a naive Bayes classifier. Thyroid-blood repertoire similarity was quantified with the Morisita-Horn index. TCRdb reprocessed the public reads (quality trimming at Q25 with fastp, clone calling with MiXCR) and kept in-frame beta chains. Here each entry gathers all rows of one CDR3 protein and keeps the most common genes and DNA. TCRdb's processing, not the study's, gives the V and J calls here. Counted in this sample were about 380,000 distinct CDR3 sequences; approximately 15% of them appeared once. Clones ranked in the top ten supply 7% of the sample.

Hyperthyroidism was considered stable if no progression to ophthalmopathy occurred within 18 months of follow-up. Hyperthyroidism patients were newly diagnosed, with disease duration under 2 months, and aged 18 to 65 years. Anyone with other autoimmune diseases, uncontrolled infections, pregnancy or lactation was excluded from the study. Diagnosis relied on clinical symptoms, serum thyroxine, TRAb, thyroid ultrasound and orbital computed tomography. Ficoll-Paque density gradient centrifugation was used to isolate PBMCs from 8.5 to 10 ml of fresh peripheral blood. Trizol reagent was used to extract the total RNA, and its quality was then checked on an Agilent 2100 Bioanalyzer. The germline ends are 14 bases apart after V is trimmed by 1 base and J by 2 bases. Sequences MDHEN (CDR1) and SYDVKM (CDR2) are obtained from the germline V gene. The CDR3 holds 16 amino acids from the cysteine to the phenylalanine. The read is trimmed to its CDR3 DNA, 48 bases read in frame from base 1.

The source material was peripheral blood. This TCR was recovered from a woman between 18 and 29 years old with stable Graves' hyperthyroidism. Donor details come from another sample of the same person, matched by shared clones. The chain uses TRBV28 and TRBJ1-2; the best D guess is TRBD1, with 5 bases matching. The CDR3 protein is CASSLSAATGNYGYTF. The nucleotide sequence is TGTGCCAGCAGTTTATCTGCGGCAACAGGAAACTATGGCTACACCTTC.